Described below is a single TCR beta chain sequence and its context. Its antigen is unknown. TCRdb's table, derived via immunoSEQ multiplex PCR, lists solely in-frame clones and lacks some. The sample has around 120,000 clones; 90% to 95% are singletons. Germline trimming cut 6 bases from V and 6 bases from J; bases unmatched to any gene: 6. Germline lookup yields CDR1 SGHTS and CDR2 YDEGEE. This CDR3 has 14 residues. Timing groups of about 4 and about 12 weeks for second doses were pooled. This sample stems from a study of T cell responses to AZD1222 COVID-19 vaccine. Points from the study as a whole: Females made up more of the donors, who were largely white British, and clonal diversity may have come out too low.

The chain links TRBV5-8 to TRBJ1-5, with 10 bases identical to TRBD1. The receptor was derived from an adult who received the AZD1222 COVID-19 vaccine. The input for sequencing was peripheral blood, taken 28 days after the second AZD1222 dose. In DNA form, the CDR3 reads TGTGCCAGCACCGTCGGGACAGGGGCTCAGCCCCAGCATTTT. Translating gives CASTVGTGAQPQHF.